This paragraph covers one T cell receptor beta chain sequence. What it recognizes is unknown. Germline and junction disagree at one end, which may indicate a read error. CDR1 and CDR2 (germline): LGHNA, YNFKEQ. The CDR3 is 15 amino acids. These data are taken from a study of blood T cells in healthy people across ages. Study-level background: About one barcoded beta molecule per two T cells was the capture yield of template switching. Whole-study findings and limits: With age, beta diversity per million T cells declined roughly linearly, significantly by 40 to 50.

It was with a sample-barcoded 5' primer and a J-beta primer mix that a second PCR of roughly 6 to 12 cycles was run. One entry per CDR3 protein results from TCRdb running MiXCR on the 5' RACE reads. This sample has some 1.8 million distinct CDR3 sequences, with around 40% found just once. V usage is TRBV4-2 and J usage is TRBJ2-7, with D possibly matching TRBD1 (6 bases). Sequencing used blood. The TCR sequence derives from a human donor in good health. In nucleotides, the CDR3 is TGTCCCAGCAGCACGAGACAGGCCACTGTACAGCCCCAGTACTTC. Encoded protein: CPSSTRQATVQPQYF.